One sample yielded the 30 T cell receptor beta chains listed below, sequenced in a study of T cell responses to AZD1222 COVID-19 vaccine. TCRdb keeps only in-frame clones here, not all; method: immunoSEQ multiplex PCR. The sample has over 130,000 clones; about 86% are singletons. The sequences come from peripheral blood, collected on day 0 of AZD1222 vaccination. Receptors originate from an adult in good health.

This clone was counted between two and nine times. CDR3 DNA: TGTGCCAGCAGCTCCAGGGCCACCAACTACGAGCAGTACTTC. It encodes CASSSRATNYEQYF. V is TRBV7-2 and J is TRBJ2-7; D possibly corresponds to TRBD1 (5 bases). Trimming pared 4 bases from V and 3 bases from J, leaving 13 bases between. The CDR3 consists of 14 residues. Germline-derived CDR1 and CDR2 are SGHTA and FQGNSA. Variable domain in full (rest from reference TRBV7-2 and TRBJ2-7): GAGVSQSPSNKVTEKGKDVELRCDPISGHTALYWYRQSLGQGLEFLIYFQGNSAPDKSGLPSDRFSAERTGGSVSTLTIQRTQQEDSAVYLCASSSRATNYEQYFGPGTRLTVT.

The chain employs TRBV9 and TRBJ1-1; D uncertain. Trimming took off 0 bases at V and 4 bases at J, with 10 bases between the two ends. The CDR3 length is 14 residues. The V gene's germline CDR1 is SGDLS and CDR2 YYNGEE. CDR3 DNA sequence: TGTGCCAGCAGCGTAGCTGGGGATCGCACTGAAGCTTTCTTT. This encodes CASSVAGDRTEAFF.

This sequence joins TRBV30 and TRBJ2-2, with D possibly TRBD2 on 7 matching bases. CDR1 and CDR2 (germline): GTSNPN, SVGIG (reference sequence). V lost 4 bases, J lost 6 bases, and 12 bases lay in between. This CDR3 spans 13 amino acids. CDR3 bases: TGTGCCTGGAAAGGGGGGGCGGCCGGGGAGCTGTTTTTT. Its protein product is CAWKGGAAGELFF.

Worth noting for this clone: Because the CDR3's place on the DNA is in doubt, the DNA is left out and the CDR3 is given as listed by TCRdb. The V and J genes are TRBV30 and TRBJ2-7. Per germline, CDR1 GTSNPN and CDR2 SVGIG (reference sequence). The CDR3 extends over 11 residues, inclusive of both ends. The CDR3 region is CAWGHGTWSYF.

In this sample, this clone turned up once. This chain connects TRBV10-3 to TRBJ1-2, with D maybe TRBD1 (5 bases). This CDR3 comprises 14 residues. The V gene lost 6 bases and the J gene lost 1 base, with 12 bases spanning the gap. Germline CDR1 reads ENHRY; CDR2 reads SYGVKD. The CDR3 reads CAISPTDINYGYTF. CDR3 nucleotides: TGTGCCATCAGCCCGACAGACATTAACTATGGCTACACCTTC.

The rearrangement links TRBV3-1 (or the pseudogene TRBV3-2) to TRBJ1-1; no clear D. V dropped 0 bases and J dropped 11 bases, with 13 bases sitting between them. CDR1 and CDR2 (germline): LGHDT, YNNKEL (reference sequence). This CDR3 contains 13 residues. The CDR3 DNA reads TGTGCCAGCAGCCAAGAGGGGTTCGCAATCGCTTTCTTT. As protein: CASSQEGFAIAFF.

In DNA form, the CDR3 reads TGTGCCCCCAAGTACCCTAACAGGGACTATGGCTACACCTTC. It yields the protein CAPKYPNRDYGYTF. The chain couples TRBV24-1 to TRBJ1-2; a possible D gene is TRBD1 (6 bases). The germline CDR1 and CDR2 sequences are KGHDR and SFDVKD. CDR3 length: 14 residues. V gave up 12 bases and J gave up 3 bases, with 19 bases separating them.

The chain joins TRBV19 to TRBJ1-3, with TRBD1 matching over 9 bases. Losses at the gene ends were 10 bases for V and 2 bases for J; bases not matched to a gene: 6. Per the germline V gene, CDR1 is LNHDA and CDR2 is SQIVND (reference sequence). This CDR3 spans 14 amino acids. CDR3 sequence: CATRTGDTGNTIYF. In nucleotides, the CDR3 is TGTGCCACTAGGACAGGGGACACTGGAAACACCATATATTTT.

This clone was picked up one time. V and J are TRBV6-2 or TRBV6-3 and TRBJ2-3, with D possibly TRBD1 on 6 matching bases. V was pared by 5 bases and J by 5 bases, with 14 bases between. Germline V gene sequence: CDR1 MNHEY, CDR2 SVGEGT. CDR3 size: 14 residues. The CDR3 DNA reads TGTGCCAGCAGTAAGGGGGATTTCGAAGATACGCAGTATTTT. It yields the protein CASSKGDFEDTQYF.

V usage is TRBV4-3 and J usage is TRBJ1-1, with D perhaps TRBD1 (6 bases). The CDR3 totals 16 residues. In germline, CDR1 is LGHNA, CDR2 YSLEER. V was pared by 0 bases and J by 4 bases, with 15 bases between. The DNA of the CDR3 is TGCGCCAGCAGCCAAGATGGGAGGGGGGGCCGCACTGAAGCTTTCTTT. This sequence encodes CASSQDGRGGRTEAFF.

The chain uses TRBV6-1 and TRBJ2-1, with 13 bases fitting TRBD2. V shed 5 bases, J shed 8 bases, and the junction held 6 bases outside the gene matches. The CDR3 extends over 15 amino acids. The germline V gene has CDR1 MNHNS and CDR2 SASEGT. CDR3 sequence: CASSLGLAGIDEQFF. The CDR3 region has the DNA TGTGCCAGCAGTTTGGGACTAGCGGGAATCGATGAGCAGTTCTTC.

This chain uses TRBV18 with TRBJ1-1; D not resolved. Germline lookup yields CDR1 KGHSH and CDR2 LQKENI. Between the trimmed V and J ends, which lost 1 base and 3 bases, there was a span of 3 bases. The CDR3 is 12 residues long. CDR3 nucleotide sequence: TGTGCCAGCTCACCACTGGACACTGAAGCTTTCTTT. Its protein product is CASSPLDTEAFF.

V gene TRBV15 combines with J gene TRBJ1-5; D not resolved. The germline V gene has CDR1 LNHNV and CDR2 YYDKDF (reference sequence). V lost 2 bases, J lost 3 bases, and 11 bases lay in between. This CDR3 contains 15 residues. The CDR3 nucleotides are TGTGCCACCAGCAGATCGGGAATTCTCAATCAGCCCCAGCATTTT. This translates into CATSRSGILNQPQHF. Supplemented by reference TRBV15 and TRBJ1-5, the full variable domain reads DAMVIQNPRYQVTQFGKPVTLSCSQTLNHNVMYWYQQKSSQAPKLLFHYYDKDFNNEADTPDNFQSRRPNTSFCFLDIRSPGLGDTAMYLCATSRSGILNQPQHFGDGTRLSIL.

This chain joins TRBV19 and TRBJ1-1; D is ambiguous. The CDR3 extends over 13 amino acids. The germline CDR1 and CDR2 sequences are LNHDA and SQIVND (reference sequence). Trimming removed 6 bases at V and 1 base at J, with 9 bases between. Here the CDR3 reads CASRLTQNTEAFF. The CDR3 DNA reads as TGTGCCAGTAGACTTACACAGAACACTGAAGCTTTCTTT. The full variable domain, completed using reference TRBV19 and TRBJ1-1, is DGGITQSPKYLFRKEGQNVTLSCEQNLNHDAMYWYRQDPGQGLRLIYYSQIVNDFQKGDIAEGYSVSREKKESFPLTVTSAQKNPTAFYLCASRLTQNTEAFFGQGTRLTVV.

This sequence joins TRBV7-6 and TRBJ1-1; D gene uncertain. Germline V gene lookup returns CDR1 SGHVS and CDR2 FNYEAQ. The CDR3 consists of 11 residues. V was cut by 8 bases and J by 3 bases, with 7 bases left in between. CDR3 region: CASRDYTEAFF. The CDR3 nucleotides are TGTGCCAGCCGGGATTACACTGAAGCTTTCTTT.

The gene calls are TRBV11-2 and TRBJ2-7, with D unclear. Germline-derived CDR1 and CDR2 are SGHAT and FQNNGV. The CDR3 loop spans 15 amino acids. V dropped 2 bases and J dropped 2 bases, with 13 bases sitting between them. CDR3 sequence (DNA): TGTGCCAGCAGCTTAAATTCCGGGTCCACCTACGAGCAGTACTTC. As protein: CASSLNSGSTYEQYF.

The V call is TRBV18, the J call TRBJ2-1; D ambiguous. The CDR3 length is 11 residues. V lost 5 bases, J lost 6 bases, and 5 bases lay in between. Germline V gene lookup returns CDR1 KGHSH and CDR2 LQKENI. CDR3 DNA: TGTGCCAGCTCATCCGCCAATGAGCAGTTCTTC. Protein: CASSSANEQFF.

The chain links TRBV27 to TRBJ2-5, with 8 positions matching TRBD2. The CDR3 runs to 15 residues. V shed 5 bases and J 1 base; nucleotides not matched to a gene: 6. Germline V lookup: CDR1 MNHEY, CDR2 SMNVEV (reference sequence). The CDR3 spells CASSPGTSGQETQYF. The DNA of the CDR3 is TGTGCCAGCAGTCCAGGGACTAGTGGCCAAGAGACCCAGTACTTC.

The rearrangement uses TRBV10-3 and TRBJ1-2; D is unclear. V lost 7 bases and J 4 bases, leaving 16 bases between the germline ends. This CDR3 contains 14 residues. Looked up from germline, CDR1 is ENHRY and CDR2 is SYGVKD. CDR3 loop: CAINTQLTRYGYTF. In DNA form, the CDR3 reads TGTGCCATCAACACCCAGTTGACCCGCTATGGCTACACCTTC.

This chain uses TRBV12-2 with TRBJ2-7; TRBD2, as called in the table, went unchecked against the DNA. TRBV12-2 is recorded as a pseudogene. The CDR3 covers 11 residues. DNA for the CDR3: TGTGCAAGTCGCCTACCCCCCGAGCAGTACTTC. As protein: CASRLPPEQYF.

On this clone: The same CDR3 arises from other DNA sequences in this sample as well. The chain recombines TRBV30 with TRBJ1-5; D is unclear. The germline gives CDR1 GTSNPN, CDR2 SVGIG (reference sequence). CDR3 length equals 13 residues. The germline V and J ends were trimmed by 0 bases and 0 bases, with 3 bases remaining between them. The CDR3, as DNA: TGTGCCTGGAGTGTGGGTAGCAATCAGCCCCAGCATTTT. Residues: CAWSVGSNQPQHF.

The V gene is TRBV28, the J gene TRBJ1-4; 8 nucleotides align to TRBD1. With 2 bases clipped from V and 7 bases from J, the junction kept 6 bases outside the gene matches. The CDR3 is made up of 15 amino acids. Germline V gives CDR1 MDHEN, CDR2 SYDVKM. Here the CDR3 reads CASSLPRTGPEKLFF. As DNA, the CDR3 is TGTGCCAGCAGTTTACCCCGGACAGGGCCTGAAAAACTGTTTTTT.

This clone was found a few times. This CDR3 is also generated by other DNA sequences in the sample. The rearrangement joins TRBV4-2 to TRBJ1-1; D not resolved. CDR1 LGHNA and CDR2 YNFKEQ come from the germline V gene. Trimming pared 2 bases from V and 4 bases from J, leaving 14 bases between. The CDR3 length is 15 residues. The CDR3 sequence is CASSQLADSGTEAFF. For the CDR3, the DNA is TGTGCCAGCAGCCAACTTGCCGATAGCGGCACTGAAGCTTTCTTT.

The chain recombines TRBV10-3 with TRBJ2-1, with TRBD2 identical over 9 bases. CDR3 length: 15 amino acids. Germline V gene lookup returns CDR1 ENHRY and CDR2 SYGVKD. The junction had 12 bases not matched to a gene; V was cut back by 6 bases and J by 9 bases. CDR3 amino acids: CAIRGRGLASGEQFF. DNA for the CDR3: TGTGCCATCAGGGGGAGGGGACTAGCCTCCGGTGAGCAGTTCTTC.

The chain carries TRBV7-9 and TRBJ2-6; no firm D call. There are 16 residues in the CDR3. Germline V gene lookup returns CDR1 SEHNR and CDR2 FQNEAQ (reference sequence). The ends were cut back, 0 bases at V and 1 base at J, with 7 bases in the middle. DNA of the CDR3: TGTGCCAGCAGCTTAGCGCGTTGGTCTGGGGCCAACGTCCTGACTTTC. Protein: CASSLARWSGANVLTF.

V gene TRBV28 combines with J gene TRBJ2-7; perhaps TRBD2 as D (5 bases). From germline, CDR1 is MDHEN and CDR2 SYDVKM. The CDR3 is 15 residues long. V lost 1 base and J lost 0, with 10 bases in between. DNA for the CDR3: TGTGCCAGCAGTTTATCGGGGTTACCCTCCTACGAGCAGTACTTC. It specifies CASSLSGLPSYEQYF.

V usage is TRBV6-5 and J usage is TRBJ2-7, with 10 bases fitting TRBD2. Germline V gene lookup returns CDR1 MNHEY and CDR2 SVGAGI. Unmatched junction bases numbered 8, after V lost 5 bases and J lost 4 bases. The CDR3 contains 15 residues. The CDR3 DNA sequence: TGTGCCAGCAGTACACTCGGGACTAGCGCGTACGAGCAGTACTTC. Protein: CASSTLGTSAYEQYF.

This rearrangement joins TRBV9 to TRBJ2-7, with 7 bases matching TRBD2. This CDR3 is built from 15 residues. Germline V gene lookup returns CDR1 SGDLS and CDR2 YYNGEE. Losses at the gene ends were 5 bases for V and 6 bases for J; bases not matched to a gene: 14. The CDR3: CASSATAGGSSEQYF. CDR3 coding DNA: TGTGCCAGCAGTGCTACTGCGGGCGGGAGCAGCGAGCAGTACTTC.

The chain employs TRBV30 and TRBJ2-5, with TRBD1 matching 7 bases. Germline-derived CDR1 and CDR2 are GTSNPN and SVGIG (reference sequence). The CDR3 runs to 13 residues. With 1 base clipped from V and 3 bases from J, the junction kept 2 bases outside the gene matches. The CDR3 loop reads CAWSDGTEETQYF. The DNA of the CDR3 is TGTGCCTGGAGTGACGGGACAGAAGAGACCCAGTACTTC.

This clone was found once. J is TRBJ2-3 and V is TRBV7-2, with 8 bases matching TRBD2. The CDR3 extends over 14 amino acids. After removal of 4 bases from V and 0 bases from J, the junction contained 0 bases not matched to a gene. Germline CDR1 SGHTA, CDR2 FQGNSA. CDR3 amino acids: CASSSSGSTDTQYF. The DNA for the CDR3 is TGTGCCAGCAGCTCTAGCGGGAGCACAGATACGCAGTATTTT.